This T cell receptor (beta chain) stems from a study of cytomegalovirus exposure and HLA in healthy donors. Overall study: Inside one of the first data releases sat about 85 million unique TCRs taken from HLA-typed donors.

The study ran its PCR with 60 Vbeta and 13 Jbeta primers. Profiling relied on immunoSEQ multiplex PCR, and the TCRdb table lists in-frame clones only, not all of them. The sample lists 100,000 to 120,000 clones; around 80% were seen once. This clone was observed at least ten times. The CDR3 totals 15 residues. Trimming at V came to 1 base and at J to 2 bases, leaving 5 bases not matched to a gene. Germline lookup yields CDR1 SGHAT and CDR2 FQNNGV. This sequence originates from a young man in good health and CMV-seronegative. Input material: PBMCs. The rearrangement joins TRBV11-2 to TRBJ2-7; 7 bases agree with TRBD1. The CDR3 sequence is CASSLVDRSPYEQYF. The CDR3 DNA sequence: TGTGCCAGCAGCTTAGTGGACAGGTCGCCCTACGAGCAGTACTTC.